This entry describes one T cell receptor (beta chain). No antigen is known for it. This entry belongs to a study of T-cell reconstitution after alpha-beta-depleted transplantation in children. Broader study findings: There were reportedly several hundred expanded graft clones from which alpha-beta T cells came about two months after transplant. Surviving recipient T cells and thymic progenitors underlay high day-60 TCRbeta diversity in some patients. Diversity and T-cell counts at one year after transplant derived mostly from new T cells.

The library targeted TCRbeta and was prepared with unique molecular identifiers. Via MiXCR, TCRdb re-called the PCR reads, giving one row per CDR3 protein. The table has approximately 1,000,000 distinct CDR3 sequences, roughly 31% seen once. CDR3 size: 15 residues. Germline V gene data show CDR1 as LGHDT and CDR2 as YNNKEL (reference sequence). Trimming at V came to 2 bases and at J to 5 bases, leaving 4 bases not matched to a gene. The chain links TRBV3-1 to TRBJ2-5; 11 nucleotides align to TRBD2. This TCR came from a boy under two years old who had a stem cell transplant for SCID, so the T cells may come from the graft donor. The material was PBMCs, mostly from graft donor cells, obtained 360 days after TCRalphabeta/CD19-depleted stem cell transplant. CDR3 protein: CASSQPGLAAETQYF. CDR3 DNA: TGTGCCAGCAGCCAACCGGGACTAGCGGCGGAGACCCAGTACTTC.